These 20 T cell receptor beta chains share one sample of origin, sequenced in a study of T cell responses to AZD1222 COVID-19 vaccine. The assay was immunoSEQ multiplex PCR, and TCRdb's table has in-frame clones only and misses some. The sample has roughly 78,000 clones, about 82% seen once. Sequencing was performed on peripheral blood, taken on day 0 of AZD1222 vaccination. These receptors came from an adult in good health.

The chain uses TRBV5-5 and TRBJ2-7; D call uncertain. CDR3 size: 14 residues. In germline, CDR1 is SGHKS, CDR2 YYEKEE (reference sequence). Trimming removed 5 bases at V and 6 bases at J, with 18 bases between. This chain's CDR3 is CASSISGALGEQYF. The CDR3 nucleotides are TGTGCCAGCAGTATCTCAGGCGCCCTTGGCGAGCAGTACTTC.

This clone was counted a single time. The rearrangement joins TRBV27 to TRBJ1-1, with D maybe TRBD1 (6 bases). This CDR3 spans 16 amino acids. V lost 2 bases and J 1 base, leaving 14 bases between the germline ends. Germline CDR1 MNHEY, CDR2 SMNVEV (reference sequence). CDR3 sequence reads: CASSLKGDLANTEAFF. CDR3 sequence (DNA): TGTGCCAGCAGTTTAAAGGGGGATCTGGCGAACACTGAAGCTTTCTTT.

The chain has TRBV29-1 and TRBJ1-1; 8 nucleotides align to TRBD1. CDR3 length: 12 amino acids. Per the germline V gene, CDR1 is SQVTM and CDR2 is ANQGSEA. Germline trimming cut 6 bases from V and 4 bases from J; bases unmatched to any gene: 4. The CDR3 sequence is CSVDDRGTEAFF. Written as DNA, the CDR3 is TGCAGCGTCGACGACAGGGGCACTGAAGCTTTCTTT.

In this sample, this clone turned up a few times. The J gene is TRBJ2-7, the V gene TRBV2; no definite D call. The CDR3 runs to 13 residues. CDR1 is SNHLY and CDR2 is FYNNEI in the germline V gene. V lost 11 bases and J lost 6, with 20 bases in between. CDR3 loop: CASELIDNTEQYF. In DNA, the CDR3 is TGTGCCTCAGAACTAATAGATAACACCGAGCAGTACTTC.

V and J are TRBV5-4 and TRBJ2-1; 12 bases are shared with TRBD2. V lost 2 bases, J lost 15 bases, and 12 bases stayed unmatched. The length of the CDR3 is 15 residues. The germline V gene encodes CDR1 SGHNT and CDR2 YYREEE (reference sequence). Written as DNA, the CDR3 is TGTGCCAGCAGCTTCGGACTAGCGGGATCCGACGAGGTGTTCTTC. Its protein product is CASSFGLAGSDEVFF.

This clone came up a few times. The rearrangement links TRBV3-1 (or the pseudogene TRBV3-2) to TRBJ1-6; 8 nucleotides agree with TRBD1. This CDR3 has 16 amino acids. CDR1 is LGHDT and CDR2 is YNNKEL in the germline V gene (reference sequence). V dropped 2 bases and J dropped 5; count of bases not matched to a gene: 5. CDR3 coding DNA: TGTGCCAGCAGCCAACTCCGGGACAGGCATAATTCACCCCTCCACTTT. Protein sequence: CASSQLRDRHNSPLHF.

This chain uses TRBV10-2 with TRBJ2-3, with 12 bases fitting TRBD2. Trimming removed 7 bases from V and 6 bases from J; junction bases left unmatched: 8. Germline CDR1 is WSHSY and CDR2 is SAAADI. There are 15 residues in the CDR3. The DNA of the CDR3 is TGCGCCAGCAAGACTAGCGGGAGAGTCAGCGATACGCAGTATTTT. This translates into CASKTSGRVSDTQYF.

The rearrangement joins TRBV4-2 to TRBJ1-5; TRBD1 might be the D (6 bases). This CDR3 comprises 16 residues. Germline V gene sequence: CDR1 LGHNA, CDR2 YNFKEQ. V lost 1 base, J lost 2 bases, and 12 bases lay in between. CDR3 residues: CASSQAGDLGNQPQHF. The CDR3 DNA follows: TGTGCCAGCAGCCAAGCAGGGGACCTTGGCAATCAGCCCCAGCATTTT.

CDR3 bases: TGCAGCGTTGGGGCCGTAGATACGCAGTATTTT. It specifies CSVGAVDTQYF. This chain uses TRBV29-1 with TRBJ2-3; no reliable D call. This CDR3 has 11 residues. In germline, CDR1 is SQVTM, CDR2 ANQGSEA. Trimming stripped 4 bases from V and 5 bases from J, with 7 bases between.

CDR3 sequence (DNA): TGTGCCAGCAAATTCTGGGACTGCAGGGATGGCTACACCTTC. It encodes CASKFWDCRDGYTF. V usage is TRBV21-1 and J usage is TRBJ1-2. TRBV21-1 is tagged as a pseudogene. This CDR3 has 14 residues.

The chain links TRBV29-1 to TRBJ1-1; 8 bases are shared with TRBD1. CDR1 is SQVTM and CDR2 is ANQGSEA in the germline V gene. After removal of 6 bases from V and 0 bases from J, the junction contained 6 bases not matched to a gene. CDR3 length equals 14 residues. CDR3 nucleotides: TGCAGCGTCGCAGGGGGCCTCATGAACACTGAAGCTTTCTTT. This encodes CSVAGGLMNTEAFF. The whole variable domain, filled in from reference TRBV29-1 and TRBJ1-1, reads SAVISQKPSRDICQRGTSLTIQCQVDSQVTMMFWYRQQPGQSLTLIATANQGSEATYESGFVIDKFPISRPNLTFSTLTVSNMSPEDSSIYLCSVAGGLMNTEAFFGQGTRLTVV.

V is TRBV27 and J is TRBJ1-2, with D tentatively TRBD1 (5 bases). Per the germline V gene, CDR1 is MNHEY and CDR2 is SMNVEV (reference sequence). V lost 4 bases and J lost 8, with 20 bases in between. CDR3 length: 15 residues. DNA for the CDR3: TGTGCCAGCAGTTCCCCTTATAGTAGGGGAGAAGGCTACACCTTC. Translation: CASSSPYSRGEGYTF.

This chain uses TRBV18 with TRBJ2-1; D is unclear. Trimming stripped 2 bases from V and 5 bases from J, with 16 bases between. Germline values: CDR1 KGHSH, CDR2 LQKENI. The CDR3 runs 16 residues. This CDR3 is CASSPNSVGQDNEQFF. The CDR3 DNA reads as TGTGCCAGCTCACCAAATTCAGTCGGGCAGGACAATGAGCAGTTCTTC.

V and J are TRBV28 and TRBJ2-2; TRBD2 is a possible D gene (6 bases). Germline CDR1 MDHEN, CDR2 SYDVKM. There are 16 residues in the CDR3. Trimming took off 3 bases at V and 6 bases at J, with 17 bases between the two ends. The CDR3 DNA reads TGTGCCAGCAGTTTCTCTGGCGGGACTGGGGCCGGGGAGCTGTTTTTT. This gives the protein CASSFSGGTGAGELFF.

The J gene is TRBJ1-6, the V gene TRBV4-3, with 9 bases that match TRBD1. Trimming cost V 0 bases and J 5 bases; bases outside gene matches: 8. Germline V gene lookup returns CDR1 LGHNA and CDR2 YSLEER. The CDR3 contains 18 residues. CDR3 sequence: CASSQDLGQGRDNSPLHF. For the CDR3, the DNA is TGCGCCAGCAGCCAAGATTTGGGACAGGGCCGGGATAATTCACCCCTCCACTTT.

The chain links TRBV2 to TRBJ2-3, with 7 bases fitting TRBD1. Germline V gene data show CDR1 as SNHLY and CDR2 as FYNNEI. This CDR3 comprises 14 residues. V shed 6 bases, J shed 6 bases, and the junction held 9 bases outside the gene matches. CDR3 protein: CASSETGRPDTQYF. CDR3 nucleotide sequence: TGTGCCAGCAGCGAGACAGGGCGTCCGGATACGCAGTATTTT.

This clone was detected only once. The rearrangement joins TRBV5-1 to TRBJ2-7; 8 nucleotides line up with TRBD2. Germline V gives CDR1 SGHRS, CDR2 YFSETQ. The CDR3 sequence is 15 residues long. With 2 bases clipped from V and 7 bases from J, the junction kept 11 bases outside the gene matches. The CDR3 is CASSLVAGTTGEQYF. CDR3 nucleotides: TGCGCCAGCAGCTTAGTAGCGGGAACTACGGGGGAGCAGTACTTC.

V is TRBV19 and J is TRBJ2-7; D is tentatively TRBD1 or TRBD2 (6 bases each). The germline CDR1 and CDR2 sequences are LNHDA and SQIVND (reference sequence). CDR3 length: 16 residues. Trimming took 5 bases from V and 0 from J, leaving 17 bases between them. The CDR3: CASSRGPPGTSYEQYF. The CDR3 DNA is TGTGCCAGTAGTCGGGGGCCCCCCGGAACCTCCTACGAGCAGTACTTC.

This rearrangement joins TRBV19 to TRBJ2-2; the D gene is possibly TRBD1 (5 bases). Trimming cost V 1 base and J 1 base, with 16 bases left between them. The CDR3 is 18 residues long. In germline, CDR1 is LNHDA, CDR2 SQIVND (reference sequence). CDR3 in DNA: TGTGCCAGTAGTATAGCCGGCAGGGTGGTATGGAACACCGGGGAGCTGTTTTTT. It is translated as CASSIAGRVVWNTGELFF.

The chain employs TRBV5-1 and TRBJ2-3; D is uncertain. CDR1 is SGHRS, CDR2 YFSETQ, per germline. V was trimmed by 0 bases and J by 0 bases, leaving 14 bases between them. CDR3 length: 17 residues. CDR3 loop: CASSLGVSADSTDTQYF. The CDR3 DNA reads as TGCGCCAGCAGCTTGGGGGTGTCGGCGGATAGCACAGATACGCAGTATTTT.